Reported below is one TCR beta chain. The antigen is unknown. The CDR3 runs 16 residues. Trimming took 2 bases from V and 6 from J; bases not matched to a gene: 9. Germline V gives CDR1 KGHSH, CDR2 LQKENI. The data were taken from a study of T cell responses to AZD1222 COVID-19 vaccine. The method was immunoSEQ multiplex PCR; TCRdb's version includes in-frame clones alone and lacks a portion of them. The sample holds around 190,000 clones; about 91% are singletons and the top ten take approximately 0.49%. Findings and caveats of the study: Along spike, vaccine-associated CD4 TCRs were found throughout, with dominance at 160-218 and 743-854. The study identified only 6 or 7 AZD1222 recipients as seropositive at baseline. White British donors predominated, females outnumbered males, and clonal diversity was possibly underestimated.

This specimen was peripheral blood, taken on day 0 of AZD1222 vaccination. This clonotype was obtained from an adult in good health. This chain joins TRBV18 and TRBJ2-5, with 10 bases identical to TRBD2. Here the CDR3 reads CASSPSTSGLMKTQYF. As DNA, the CDR3 is TGTGCCAGCTCACCATCGACTAGCGGGTTGATGAAGACCCAGTACTTC.